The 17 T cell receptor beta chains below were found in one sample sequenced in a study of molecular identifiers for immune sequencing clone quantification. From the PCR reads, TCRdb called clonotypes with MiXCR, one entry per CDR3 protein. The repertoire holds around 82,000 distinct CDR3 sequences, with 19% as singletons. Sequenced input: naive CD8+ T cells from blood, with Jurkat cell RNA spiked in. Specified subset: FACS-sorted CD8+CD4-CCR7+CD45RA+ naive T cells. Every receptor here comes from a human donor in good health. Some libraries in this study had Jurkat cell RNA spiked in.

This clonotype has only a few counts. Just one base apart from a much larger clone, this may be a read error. DNA of the CDR3: TGTGCCAGCCCGCCGGCCAATCCGGGACTAGGGGTCGTCTATAACACCGGGGAGCTGTTTTTT. This gives the protein CASPPANPGLGVVYNTGELFF. The rearrangement links TRBV27 to TRBJ2-2; 8 bases are a match to TRBD2. Losses at the gene ends were 8 bases for V and 2 bases for J; bases not matched to a gene: 25. Germline CDR1 is MNHEY and CDR2 is SMNVEV (reference sequence). The CDR3 is 21 amino acids.

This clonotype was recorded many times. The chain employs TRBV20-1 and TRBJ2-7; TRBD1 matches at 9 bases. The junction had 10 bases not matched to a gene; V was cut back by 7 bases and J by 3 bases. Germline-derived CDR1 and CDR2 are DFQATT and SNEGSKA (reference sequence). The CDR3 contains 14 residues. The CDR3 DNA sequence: TGCAGTGGTAAAACCGGACAGGGGATCTACGAGCAGTACTTC. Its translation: CSGKTGQGIYEQYF.

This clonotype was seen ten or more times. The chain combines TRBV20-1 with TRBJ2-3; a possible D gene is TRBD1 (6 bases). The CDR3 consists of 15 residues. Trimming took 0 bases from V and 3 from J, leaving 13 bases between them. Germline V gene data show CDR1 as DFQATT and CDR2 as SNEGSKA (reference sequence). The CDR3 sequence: CSARDDRPRTDTQYF. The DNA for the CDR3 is TGCAGTGCTAGAGATGACAGGCCTAGAACAGATACGCAGTATTTT.

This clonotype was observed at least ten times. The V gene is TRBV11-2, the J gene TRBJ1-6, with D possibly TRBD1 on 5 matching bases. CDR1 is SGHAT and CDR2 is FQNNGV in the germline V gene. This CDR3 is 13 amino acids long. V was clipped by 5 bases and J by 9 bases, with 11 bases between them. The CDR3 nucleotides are TGTGCCAGCAGCCCCGGGACCGGTTCACCCCTCCACTTT. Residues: CASSPGTGSPLHF.

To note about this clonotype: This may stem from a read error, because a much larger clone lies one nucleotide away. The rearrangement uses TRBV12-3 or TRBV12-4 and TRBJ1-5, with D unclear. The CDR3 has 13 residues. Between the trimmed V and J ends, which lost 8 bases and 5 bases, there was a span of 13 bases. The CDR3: CASGVPGDQPQHF. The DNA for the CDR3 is TGTGCCAGCGGCGTTCCGGGCGATCAGCCCCAGCATTTT.

This CDR3 reads CASSLLDGTDTQYF. CDR3 coding DNA: TGTGCCAGCAGCTTACTGGACGGAACAGATACGCAGTATTTT. The V and J genes are TRBV7-2 and TRBJ2-3; D ambiguous. V lost 2 bases, J lost 3 bases, and 9 bases lay in between. Germline CDR1 and CDR2: SGHTA and FQGNSA. CDR3 length: 14 amino acids. Based on the CDR3 plus reference TRBV7-2 and TRBJ2-3, the full variable domain is GAGVSQSPSNKVTEKGKDVELRCDPISGHTALYWYRQSLGQGLEFLIYFQGNSAPDKSGLPSDRFSAERTGGSVSTLTIQRTQQEDSAVYLCASSLLDGTDTQYFGPGTRLTVL.

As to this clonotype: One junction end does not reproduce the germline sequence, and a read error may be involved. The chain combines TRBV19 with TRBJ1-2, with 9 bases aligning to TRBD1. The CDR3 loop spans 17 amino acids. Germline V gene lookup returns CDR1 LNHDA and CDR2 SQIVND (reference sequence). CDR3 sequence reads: CASSNRDRVDFGYGCTF. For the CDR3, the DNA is TGTGCCAGTAGTAACCGGGACAGGGTAGATTTCGGCTATGGCTGCACCTTC.

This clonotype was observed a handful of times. The CDR3 here is CASSPGTGGVGTGELFF. The DNA for the CDR3 is TGTGCCAGCAGCCCAGGGACAGGGGGCGTGGGCACCGGGGAGCTGTTTTTT. The chain uses TRBV11-2 and TRBJ2-2; 12 bases map to TRBD1. V trimming: 5 bases; J trimming: 4 bases; junction bases outside the gene matches: 8. Germline V gene data show CDR1 as SGHAT and CDR2 as FQNNGV. The CDR3 has 17 residues.

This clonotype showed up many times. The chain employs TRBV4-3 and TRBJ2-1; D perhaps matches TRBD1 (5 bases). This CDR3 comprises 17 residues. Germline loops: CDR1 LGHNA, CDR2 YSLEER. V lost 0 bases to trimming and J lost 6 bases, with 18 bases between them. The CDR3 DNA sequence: TGCGCCAGCAGCCAAGATCGGTGGGCAGGGTGGGGCAATGAGCAGTTCTTC. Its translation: CASSQDRWAGWGNEQFF.

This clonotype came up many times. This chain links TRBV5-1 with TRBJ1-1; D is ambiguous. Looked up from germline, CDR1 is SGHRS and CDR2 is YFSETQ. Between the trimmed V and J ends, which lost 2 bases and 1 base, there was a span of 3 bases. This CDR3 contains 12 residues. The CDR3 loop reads CASSFANTEAFF. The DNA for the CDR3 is TGCGCCAGCAGCTTCGCGAACACTGAAGCTTTCTTT.

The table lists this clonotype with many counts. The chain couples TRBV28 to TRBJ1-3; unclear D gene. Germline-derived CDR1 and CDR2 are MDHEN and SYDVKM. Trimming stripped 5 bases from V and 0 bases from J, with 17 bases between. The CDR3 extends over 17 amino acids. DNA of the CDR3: TGTGCCAGCAGTCCCCTCGGACGGGCTTCCTCTGGAAACACCATATATTTT. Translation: CASSPLGRASSGNTIYF.

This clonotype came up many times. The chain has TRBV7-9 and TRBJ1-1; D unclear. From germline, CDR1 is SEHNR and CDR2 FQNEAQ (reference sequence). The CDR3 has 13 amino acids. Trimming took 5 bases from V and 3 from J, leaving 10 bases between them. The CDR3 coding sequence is TGTGCCAGCAGCAGGGATTTGGACACTGAAGCTTTCTTT. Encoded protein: CASSRDLDTEAFF.

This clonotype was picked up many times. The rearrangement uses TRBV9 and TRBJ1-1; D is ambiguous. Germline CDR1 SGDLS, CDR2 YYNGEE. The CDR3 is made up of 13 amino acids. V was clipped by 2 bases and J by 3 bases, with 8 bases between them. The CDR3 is CASSVSGDTEAFF. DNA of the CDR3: TGTGCCAGCAGCGTGAGCGGGGACACTGAAGCTTTCTTT.

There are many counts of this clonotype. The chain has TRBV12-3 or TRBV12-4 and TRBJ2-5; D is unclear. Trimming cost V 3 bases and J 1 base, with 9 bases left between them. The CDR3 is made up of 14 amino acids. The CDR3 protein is CASSLRSVQETQYF. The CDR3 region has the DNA TGTGCCAGCAGTTTGAGGTCGGTCCAAGAGACCCAGTACTTC.

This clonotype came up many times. The CDR3 reads CASSYRRTSGGVPADTQYF. The CDR3, as DNA: TGTGCCAGCAGTTACCGCCGGACTAGCGGGGGGGTCCCAGCAGATACGCAGTATTTT. The chain is built from TRBV6-5 and TRBJ2-3; 15 bases map to TRBD2. The CDR3 loop spans 19 amino acids. Trimming took 2 bases from V and 4 from J; bases not matched to a gene: 10. Per the germline V gene, CDR1 is MNHEY and CDR2 is SVGAGI.

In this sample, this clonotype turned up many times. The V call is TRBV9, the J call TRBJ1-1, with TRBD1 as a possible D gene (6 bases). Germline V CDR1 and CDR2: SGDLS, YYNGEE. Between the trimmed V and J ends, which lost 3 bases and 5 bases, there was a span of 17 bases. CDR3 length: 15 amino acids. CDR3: CASSALAGAHTEAFF. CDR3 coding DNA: TGTGCCAGCAGCGCGTTGGCGGGGGCCCATACTGAAGCTTTCTTT.

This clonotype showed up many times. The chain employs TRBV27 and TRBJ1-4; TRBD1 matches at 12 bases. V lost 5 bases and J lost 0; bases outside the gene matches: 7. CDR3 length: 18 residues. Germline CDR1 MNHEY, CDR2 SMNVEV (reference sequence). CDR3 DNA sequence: TGTGCCAGCAGTCTCCTAGGGACAGGGGGCGCAACTAATGAAAAACTGTTTTTT. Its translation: CASSLLGTGGATNEKLFF.